The next 9 T cell receptor beta chains were all read from a single sample in a study of blood T cell repertoires in COVID-19. The protocol was immunoSEQ multiplex PCR, while the TCRdb copy is restricted to in-frame clones and leaves out a portion. The table has a few hundred thousand clones, roughly 80% seen once. The sample taken for sequencing was PBMCs or T cells enriched from blood (not recorded which). These receptors were taken from a man between 25 and 39 years old with acute COVID-19.

The V gene is TRBV6-5, the J gene TRBJ2-5; 10 nucleotides align to TRBD1. This CDR3 is built from 14 residues. V shed 6 bases and J 5 bases; nucleotides not matched to a gene: 6. Germline V gene lookup returns CDR1 MNHEY and CDR2 SVGAGI. As DNA, the CDR3 is TGTGCCAGCAGCCGGACAGGGGGGCGGGAGACCCAGTACTTC. Protein sequence: CASSRTGGRETQYF.

This clone was recorded only once. The CDR3 spells CASSIGGAHQETQYF. The CDR3 DNA sequence: TGTGCCAGTAGTATAGGCGGCGCGCACCAAGAGACCCAGTACTTC. The chain joins TRBV19 to TRBJ2-5; D is uncertain. This CDR3 is built from 15 residues. V gave up 1 base and J gave up 0 bases, with 9 bases separating them. The germline gives CDR1 LNHDA, CDR2 SQIVND (reference sequence).

The chain joins TRBV5-1 to TRBJ1-1, with 11 bases identical to TRBD1. The CDR3 runs to 20 residues. CDR1 is SGHRS, CDR2 YFSETQ, per germline. The junction had 23 bases not matched to a gene; V was cut back by 5 bases and J by 5 bases. This CDR3 reads CASSGVANSHLDRGRTEAFF. CDR3 nucleotide sequence: TGCGCCAGCAGTGGAGTTGCGAACTCCCATTTGGACAGGGGGCGAACTGAAGCTTTCTTT.

The chain carries TRBV7-9 and TRBJ1-4; tentative D call: TRBD1 (5 bases). Germline V gene lookup returns CDR1 SEHNR and CDR2 FQNEAQ (reference sequence). The CDR3 is made up of 16 amino acids. V was trimmed by 5 bases and J by 3 bases, leaving 16 bases between them. CDR3: CASSTKQGTANEKLFF. CDR3 bases: TGTGCCAGCAGCACAAAGCAGGGTACTGCTAATGAAAAACTGTTTTTT. The full variable domain, its missing parts supplied by reference TRBV7-9 and TRBJ1-4, is DTGVSQNPRHKITKRGQNVTFRCDPISEHNRLYWYRQTLGQGPEFLTYFQNEAQLEKSRLLSDRFSAERPKGSFSTLEIQRTEQGDSAMYLCASSTKQGTANEKLFFGSGTQLSVL.

The chain carries TRBV5-6 and TRBJ1-3; TRBD1 matches at 7 bases. The V segment lost 4 bases and the J segment 5 bases; nucleotides outside the gene matches: 9. CDR1 and CDR2 (germline): SGHDT, YYEEEE. This CDR3 has 15 amino acids. The CDR3 sequence is CASSPTGIGRNTIYF. The CDR3 nucleotides read TGTGCCAGCAGCCCGACAGGGATTGGGAGAAACACCATATATTTT.

The CDR3 protein is CASSDPLAGGSNTQYF. CDR3 bases: TGTGCCAGCAGCGACCCTCTAGCGGGAGGGTCCAATACGCAGTATTTT. J is TRBJ2-3 and V is TRBV9, with 12 bases fitting TRBD2. The CDR3 totals 16 residues. Germline loops: CDR1 SGDLS, CDR2 YYNGEE. The V and J ends lost 3 bases and 7 bases, in that order; junction bases with no gene match: 9.

The chain joins TRBV7-2 to TRBJ1-3, with unresolved D. With 1 base removed from V and 0 bases from J, the gap between germline ends came to 16 bases. The CDR3 loop spans 18 amino acids. CDR1 and CDR2 (germline): SGHTA, FQGNSA. The DNA of the CDR3 is TGTGCCAGCAGCTTAGGAGTTTCCGGGAGGGTCTCTGGAAACACCATATATTTT. It translates to CASSLGVSGRVSGNTIYF.

About this clone itself: The junction does not match germline at one end; this may be a read error. The CDR3 DNA follows: TGTGCCAGCAGTCAGGCAGGCGGGAGGGACTACAATGAGCAGTTCTTC. Its protein is CASSQAGGRDYNEQFF. J is TRBJ2-1 and V is TRBV5-1; 9 nucleotides align to TRBD2. From germline, CDR1 is SGHRS and CDR2 YFSETQ. This CDR3 comprises 16 residues.

The chain employs TRBV7-8 and TRBJ2-3; 7 bases are a match to TRBD2. Germline CDR1 and CDR2: SGHVS and FQNEAQ. CDR3 size: 16 residues. With V trimmed by 5 bases and J by 0 bases, 8 bases remained unmatched. CDR3 protein: CASSQPSGVSTDTQYF. The DNA for the CDR3 is TGTGCCAGCAGCCAACCTAGCGGAGTGAGCACAGATACGCAGTATTTT.